One T cell receptor beta chain is described in this entry. The V gene's germline CDR1 is SGHDN and CDR2 FVKESK. With 4 bases removed from V and 4 bases from J, the gap between germline ends came to 5 bases. The CDR3 loop spans 13 amino acids. The study ran its PCR with 60 Vbeta and 13 Jbeta primers. TCRdb's table, derived via immunoSEQ multiplex PCR, lists solely in-frame clones and lacks some. The data show about 140,000 clones, with 68% seen just once and 3.5% to 5% held by the top ten. The data belong to a study of cytomegalovirus exposure and HLA in healthy donors. Specimen: PBMCs. This clonotype was obtained from a man aged 60 to 75 in good health and CMV-seronegative. The chain employs TRBV14 and TRBJ2-6, with D perhaps matching TRBD1 (5 bases). The CDR3 spells CASSPGGANVLTF. The CDR3 nucleotides read TGTGCCAGCAGCCCAGGGGGGGCCAACGTCCTGACTTTC.